Each of the 23 T cell receptor beta chains below was sequenced from the same sample in a study of control samples from healthy donors and cancer patients. Profiled with immunoSEQ multiplex PCR; TCRdb holds only in-frame clones, not every one. The sample consists of 130,000 to 150,000 clones, around 94% of them appearing once. The sample consisted of PBMCs. These TCRs come from a man aged 60 to 75 with colorectal cancer.

This chain uses TRBV7-9 with TRBJ2-5; a weak D match, TRBD1 (5 bases). CDR3 length equals 11 residues. Germline V gene sequence: CDR1 SEHNR, CDR2 FQNEAQ (reference sequence). The V end lost 5 bases, the J end lost 12 bases, and 13 bases lay between the germline ends. The CDR3 DNA reads as TGTGCCAGCAGCCTCCAGGGTGAAGAGTACTTC. Protein sequence: CASSLQGEEYF.

The rearrangement joins TRBV28 to TRBJ1-3; D is unresolved. The germline V and J ends were trimmed by 7 bases and 0 bases, with 13 bases remaining between them. CDR3 size: 15 residues. CDR1 and CDR2 from the germline V gene are MDHEN and SYDVKM. The CDR3 DNA reads as TGTGCCAGCACCCTGTCGGTTTCCTCTGGAAACACCATATATTTT. It is translated as CASTLSVSSGNTIYF. Variable domain in full (rest from reference TRBV28 and TRBJ1-3): DVKVTQSSRYLVKRTGEKVFLECVQDMDHENMFWYRQDPGLGLRLIYFSYDVKMKEKGDIPEGYSVSREKKERFSLILESASTNQTSMYLCASTLSVSSGNTIYFGEGSWLTVV.

This chain joins TRBV5-1 and TRBJ1-6; no firm D call. The CDR3 consists of 15 residues. Germline values: CDR1 SGHRS, CDR2 YFSETQ. Trimming shortened V by 0 bases and J by 7 bases, and 11 bases separated the two germline ends. DNA for the CDR3: TGCGCCAGCAGCTTGGCCCCCGGGTCAAATTCACCCCTCCACTTT. Amino acid sequence: CASSLAPGSNSPLHF.

This clone was seen only once. The chain carries TRBV6-5 and TRBJ1-6; D not certain. The CDR3 loop spans 15 amino acids. The germline V and J ends were trimmed by 0 bases and 3 bases, with 6 bases remaining between them. Germline V CDR1 and CDR2: MNHEY, SVGAGI. CDR3 residues: CASSYSNGYNSPLHF. CDR3 sequence (DNA): TGTGCCAGCAGTTACTCGAACGGCTATAATTCACCCCTCCACTTT.

This chain uses TRBV7-2 with TRBJ2-1, with 14 bases fitting TRBD2. Per the germline V gene, CDR1 is SGHTA and CDR2 is FQGNSA. V shed 4 bases, J shed 10 bases, and the junction held 6 bases outside the gene matches. This CDR3 is 15 amino acids long. The CDR3 here is CASSSRLAGGFEQFF. The CDR3 DNA reads as TGTGCCAGCAGCTCCAGACTAGCGGGGGGGTTCGAGCAGTTCTTC.

The chain employs TRBV2 and TRBJ1-5; 7 bases map to TRBD1. CDR3 size: 15 residues. Germline-derived CDR1 and CDR2 are SNHLY and FYNNEI. J was trimmed by 3 bases and V by 7 bases; bases with no gene match: 9. CDR3 residues: CASTHRGSANQPQHF. The DNA for the CDR3 is TGTGCCAGCACACACAGGGGTTCGGCCAATCAGCCCCAGCATTTT.

The chain carries TRBV7-2 and TRBJ2-7; 10 nucleotides line up with TRBD2. CDR1 is SGHTA and CDR2 is FQGNSA in the germline V gene. This CDR3 comprises 15 residues. The ends lost 5 bases at V and 1 base at J; junction bases unmatched: 5. The CDR3 nucleotides are TGTGCCAGCAGCCCCCGACTAGCGGGTTCCTACGAGCAGTACTTC. This translates into CASSPRLAGSYEQYF.

The rearrangement links TRBV19 to TRBJ1-5; 8 bases fit TRBD1. CDR3 length equals 13 residues. Germline V gives CDR1 LNHDA, CDR2 SQIVND (reference sequence). CDR3 in DNA: TGTGCGAGTCAGGGGGCAGGGTTTCAGCCCCAGCATTTT. Translating gives CASQGAGFQPQHF.

J is TRBJ1-2 and V is TRBV18; 7 bases agree with TRBD1. V gave up 6 bases and J gave up 0 bases; unmatched junction bases: 7. CDR1 KGHSH and CDR2 LQKENI come from the germline V gene. This CDR3 comprises 15 residues. The CDR3 loop reads CASSPPGGPNYGYTF. CDR3 coding DNA: TGTGCCAGCTCCCCTCCAGGGGGTCCTAACTATGGCTACACCTTC.

The chain has TRBV5-6 and TRBJ1-2; no reliable D call. CDR1 SGHDT and CDR2 YYEEEE come from the germline V gene. The CDR3 covers 13 residues. The V gene lost 5 bases and the J gene lost 4 bases, with 12 bases spanning the gap. The CDR3 spells CASSPRNSYGYTF. CDR3 DNA sequence: TGTGCCAGCAGTCCAAGGAATAGCTATGGCTACACCTTC.

The chain is built from TRBV2 and TRBJ1-2; TRBD1 matches 12 bases. Germline V gene lookup returns CDR1 SNHLY and CDR2 FYNNEI. The CDR3 has 14 residues. J gave up 4 bases and V 3 bases, and 0 bases lay outside the gene matches. CDR3 in DNA: TGTGCCAGCAGTGAGGGACAGGGGGCCTATGGCTACACCTTC. Protein: CASSEGQGAYGYTF.

The chain couples TRBV6-5 to TRBJ1-2; D not resolved. Per the germline V gene, CDR1 is MNHEY and CDR2 is SVGAGI. The CDR3 sequence is 13 residues long. V lost 6 bases and J lost 8, with 16 bases in between. The DNA of the CDR3 is TGTGCCAGCAGGTCAGAAGGCCTGGGAGGCTACACCTTC. The encoded protein is CASRSEGLGGYTF.

The rearrangement links TRBV7-2 to TRBJ1-1; D call uncertain. This CDR3 is built from 14 residues. V was clipped by 3 bases and J by 0 bases, with 8 bases between them. The V gene's germline CDR1 is SGHTA and CDR2 FQGNSA. The CDR3, as DNA: TGTGCCAGCAGCTTGGGCCGACTGAACACTGAAGCTTTCTTT. Translated: CASSLGRLNTEAFF. Drawing the rest from reference TRBV7-2 and TRBJ1-1, the complete variable domain is GAGVSQSPSNKVTEKGKDVELRCDPISGHTALYWYRQSLGQGLEFLIYFQGNSAPDKSGLPSDRFSAERTGGSVSTLTIQRTQQEDSAVYLCASSLGRLNTEAFFGQGTRLTVV.

The chain combines TRBV28 with TRBJ1-4; D gene unclear. Per germline, CDR1 MDHEN and CDR2 SYDVKM. The V end was cut by 6 bases, the J end by 0 bases, with 11 bases between. The CDR3 has 15 amino acids. The CDR3 here is CASRSSDATNEKLFF. For the CDR3, the DNA is TGTGCCAGCAGAAGCTCAGACGCAACTAATGAAAAACTGTTTTTT.

The chain has TRBV5-6 and TRBJ1-3; 7 bases are a match to TRBD1. With V trimmed by 3 bases and J by 2 bases, 11 bases remained unmatched. Germline V gene data show CDR1 as SGHDT and CDR2 as YYEEEE. The CDR3 has 17 amino acids. CDR3 DNA: TGTGCCAGCAGCTCGACCGACAGGGATCCTACTGGAAACACCATATATTTT. This gives the protein CASSSTDRDPTGNTIYF.

The V and J genes are TRBV28 and TRBJ1-4; D possibly corresponds to TRBD1 (5 bases). The ends were cut back, 11 bases at V and 6 bases at J, with 16 bases in the middle. Germline assignment: CDR1 MDHEN and CDR2 SYDVKM. The CDR3 loop spans 13 amino acids. The CDR3 nucleotides read TGTGCCCGCGGGGGGGGGAGTTATGAAAAACTGTTTTTT. It codes for CARGGGSYEKLFF.

The chain combines TRBV5-1 with TRBJ2-1; TRBD2 aligns across 12 bases. This CDR3 has 19 residues. V lost 0 bases to trimming and J lost 5 bases; unmatched junction nucleotides: 12. Germline V gene sequence: CDR1 SGHRS, CDR2 YFSETQ. The CDR3 is CASSLAGGTSGPLDNEQFF. For the CDR3, the DNA is TGCGCCAGCAGCTTGGCGGGGGGGACTAGCGGGCCTTTAGACAATGAGCAGTTCTTC. The full variable domain, in which reference TRBV5-1 and TRBJ2-1 provide the parts outside the CDR3, is KAGVTQTPRYLIKTRGQQVTLSCSPISGHRSVSWYQQTPGQGLQFLFEYFSETQRNKGNFPGRFSGRQFSNSRSEMNVSTLELGDSALYLCASSLAGGTSGPLDNEQFFGPGTRLTVL.

The rearrangement joins TRBV3-1 (or the pseudogene TRBV3-2) to TRBJ2-7, with D unresolved. This CDR3 region has 14 residues. V was pared by 4 bases and J by 1 base, with 11 bases between. CDR1 is LGHDT and CDR2 is YNNKEL in the germline V gene (reference sequence). CDR3 sequence: CASSPQLTSYEQYF. The DNA for the CDR3 is TGTGCCAGCAGCCCCCAATTGACGTCCTACGAGCAGTACTTC.

The chain couples TRBV5-1 to TRBJ1-6; the D is unclear. The germline V gene has CDR1 SGHRS and CDR2 YFSETQ. CDR3 length equals 16 residues. V dropped 0 bases and J dropped 7 bases, with 14 bases sitting between them. The CDR3: CASSLAGRGRNSPLHF. The CDR3 DNA sequence: TGCGCCAGCAGCTTGGCCGGCCGGGGAAGGAATTCACCCCTCCACTTT.

The gene calls are TRBV27 and TRBJ2-3; perhaps TRBD1 as D (5 bases). Germline assignment: CDR1 MNHEY and CDR2 SMNVEV (reference sequence). Trimming stripped 4 bases from V and 2 bases from J, with 10 bases between. The CDR3 contains 14 residues. The CDR3 loop is CASSSQDFTDTQYF. The CDR3 region has the DNA TGTGCCAGCAGTTCACAGGATTTCACAGATACGCAGTATTTT.

The chain is built from TRBV5-1 and TRBJ2-5, with D possibly being TRBD1 (6 bases). V was cut by 4 bases and J by 2 bases, with 12 bases left in between. Germline V gene lookup returns CDR1 SGHRS and CDR2 YFSETQ. This CDR3 is 14 amino acids long. The CDR3, as DNA: TGCGCCAGCAGCCCCGGGACAAATCAAGAGACCCAGTACTTC. This sequence encodes CASSPGTNQETQYF.

The V and J genes are TRBV28 and TRBJ1-5, with a possible D match to TRBD1 (5 bases). V lost 7 bases and J 2 bases, leaving 6 bases between the germline ends. Germline V gene data show CDR1 as MDHEN and CDR2 as SYDVKM. The CDR3 consists of 12 residues. The CDR3 sequence is CASTGRNQPQHF. The DNA for the CDR3 is TGTGCCAGCACGGGGCGCAATCAGCCCCAGCATTTT.

V is TRBV4-3 and J is TRBJ2-7; D is unresolved. Trimming took 1 base from V and 0 from J, leaving 10 bases between them. Germline V lookup: CDR1 LGHNA, CDR2 YSLEER. There are 15 residues in the CDR3. DNA for the CDR3: TGCGCCAGCAGCCAAGCGTTGGCAGGCTCCTACGAGCAGTACTTC. Protein: CASSQALAGSYEQYF.